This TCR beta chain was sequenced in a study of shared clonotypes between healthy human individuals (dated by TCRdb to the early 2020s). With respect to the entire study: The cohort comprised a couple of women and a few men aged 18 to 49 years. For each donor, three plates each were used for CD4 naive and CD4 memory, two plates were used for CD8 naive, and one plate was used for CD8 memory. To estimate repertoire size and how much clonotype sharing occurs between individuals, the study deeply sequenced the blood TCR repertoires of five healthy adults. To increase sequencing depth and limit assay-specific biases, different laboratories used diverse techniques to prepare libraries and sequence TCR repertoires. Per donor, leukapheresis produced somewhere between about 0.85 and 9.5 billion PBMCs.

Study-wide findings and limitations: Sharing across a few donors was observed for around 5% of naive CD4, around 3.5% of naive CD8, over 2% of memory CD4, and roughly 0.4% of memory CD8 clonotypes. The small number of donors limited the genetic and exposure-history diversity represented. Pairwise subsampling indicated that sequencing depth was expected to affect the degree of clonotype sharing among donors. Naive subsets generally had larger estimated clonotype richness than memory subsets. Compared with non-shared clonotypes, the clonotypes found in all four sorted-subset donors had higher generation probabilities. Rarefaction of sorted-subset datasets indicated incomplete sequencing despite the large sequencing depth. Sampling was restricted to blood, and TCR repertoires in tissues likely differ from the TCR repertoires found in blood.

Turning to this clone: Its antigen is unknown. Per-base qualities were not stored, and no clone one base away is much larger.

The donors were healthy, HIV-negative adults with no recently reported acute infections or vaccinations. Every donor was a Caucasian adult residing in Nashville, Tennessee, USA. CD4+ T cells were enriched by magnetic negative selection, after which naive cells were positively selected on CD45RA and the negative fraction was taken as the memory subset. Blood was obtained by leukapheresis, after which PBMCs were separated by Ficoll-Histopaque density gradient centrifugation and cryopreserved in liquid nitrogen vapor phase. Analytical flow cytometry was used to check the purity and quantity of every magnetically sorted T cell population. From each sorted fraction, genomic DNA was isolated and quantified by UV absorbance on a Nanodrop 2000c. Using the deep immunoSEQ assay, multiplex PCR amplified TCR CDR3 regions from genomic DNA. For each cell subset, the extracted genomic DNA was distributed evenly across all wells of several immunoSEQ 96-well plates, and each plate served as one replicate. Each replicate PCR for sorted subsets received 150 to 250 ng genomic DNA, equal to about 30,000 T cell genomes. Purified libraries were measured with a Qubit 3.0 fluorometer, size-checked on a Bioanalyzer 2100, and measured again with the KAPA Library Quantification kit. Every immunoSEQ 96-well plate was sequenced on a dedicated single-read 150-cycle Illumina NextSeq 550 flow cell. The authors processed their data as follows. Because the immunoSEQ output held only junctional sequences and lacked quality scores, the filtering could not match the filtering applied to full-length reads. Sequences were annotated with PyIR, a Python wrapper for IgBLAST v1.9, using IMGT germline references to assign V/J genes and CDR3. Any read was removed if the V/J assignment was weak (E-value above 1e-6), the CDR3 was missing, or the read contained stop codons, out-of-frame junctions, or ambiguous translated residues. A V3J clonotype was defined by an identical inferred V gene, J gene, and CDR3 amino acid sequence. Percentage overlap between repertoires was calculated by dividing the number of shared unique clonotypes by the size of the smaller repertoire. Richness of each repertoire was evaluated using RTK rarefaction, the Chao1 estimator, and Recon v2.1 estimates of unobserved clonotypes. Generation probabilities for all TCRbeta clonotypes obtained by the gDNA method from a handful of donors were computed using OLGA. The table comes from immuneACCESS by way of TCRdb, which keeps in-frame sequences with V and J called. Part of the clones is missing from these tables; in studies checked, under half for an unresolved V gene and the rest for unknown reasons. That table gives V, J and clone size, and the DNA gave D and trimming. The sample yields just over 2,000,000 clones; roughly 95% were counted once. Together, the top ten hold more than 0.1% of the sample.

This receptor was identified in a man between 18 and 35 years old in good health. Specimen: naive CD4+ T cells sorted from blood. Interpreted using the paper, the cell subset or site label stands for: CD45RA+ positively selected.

CDR3 protein: CASSPQWGASTDTQYF. The DNA is TGTGCCAGCAGCCCACAGTGGGGGGCCTCCACAGATACGCAGTATTTT. The rearranged chain carries TRBV7-6 and TRBJ2-3; the D region may be TRBD1 or TRBD2, each matching 6 bases equally. The CDR3 spans 16 residues, from the cysteine through the phenylalanine. Just the 48-base CDR3 DNA is kept, in frame starting at base 1. V drops 5 bases and J drops 2 bases, leaving 17 bases in between. The germline V gene encodes CDR1 SGHVS and CDR2 FNYEAQ. The full variable domain, with segments outside the CDR3 supplied by the reference TRBV7-6 and TRBJ2-3 proteins, appears as GAGVSQSPRYKVTKRGQDVALRCDPISGHVSLYWYRQALGQGPEFLTYFNYEAQQDKSGLPNDRFSAERPEGSISTLTIQRTEQRDSAMYRCASSPQWGASTDTQYFGPGTRLTVL.